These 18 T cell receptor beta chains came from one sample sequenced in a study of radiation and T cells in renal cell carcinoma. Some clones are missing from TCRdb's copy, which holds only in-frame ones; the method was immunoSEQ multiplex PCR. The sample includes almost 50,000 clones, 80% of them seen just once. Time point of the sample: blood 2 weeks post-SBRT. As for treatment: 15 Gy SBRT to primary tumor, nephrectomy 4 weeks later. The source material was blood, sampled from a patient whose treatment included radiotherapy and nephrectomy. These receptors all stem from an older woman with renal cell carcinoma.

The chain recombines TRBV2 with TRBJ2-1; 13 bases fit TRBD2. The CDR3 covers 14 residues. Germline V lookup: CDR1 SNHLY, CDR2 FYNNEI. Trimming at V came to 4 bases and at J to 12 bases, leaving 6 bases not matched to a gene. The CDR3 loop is CASSGTSGSGVQFF. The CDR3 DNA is TGTGCCAGCAGTGGGACTAGCGGGAGTGGAGTGCAGTTCTTC.

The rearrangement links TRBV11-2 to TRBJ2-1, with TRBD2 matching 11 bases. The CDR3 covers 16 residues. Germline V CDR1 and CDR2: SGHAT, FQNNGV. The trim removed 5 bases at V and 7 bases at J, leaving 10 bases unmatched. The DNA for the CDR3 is TGTGCCAGCAGCCGGACTATAGCGGGAGGGAGGAATGAGCAGTTCTTC. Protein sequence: CASSRTIAGGRNEQFF. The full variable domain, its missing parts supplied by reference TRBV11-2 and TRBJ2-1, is EAGVAQSPRYKIIEKRQSVAFWCNPISGHATLYWYQQILGQGPKLLIQFQNNGVVDDSQLPKDRFSAERLKGVDSTLKIQPAKLEDSAVYLCASSRTIAGGRNEQFFGPGTRLTVL.

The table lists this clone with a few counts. In nucleotides, the CDR3 is TGTGCCATCAGTGGGACCGGGACCACCAGGGGAGAGACCCAGTACTTC. This sequence encodes CAISGTGTTRGETQYF. The rearrangement uses TRBV10-3 and TRBJ2-5; weak D call: TRBD1 (6 bases). Trimming pared 4 bases from V and 4 bases from J, leaving 19 bases between. CDR1 is ENHRY, CDR2 SYGVKD, per germline. The CDR3 extends over 16 amino acids.

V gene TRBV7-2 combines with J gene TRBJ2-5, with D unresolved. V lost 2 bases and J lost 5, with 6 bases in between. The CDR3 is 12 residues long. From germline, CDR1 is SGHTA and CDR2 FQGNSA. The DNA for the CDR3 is TGTGCCAGCAGCTTAAATCGCGAGACCCAGTACTTC. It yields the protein CASSLNRETQYF.

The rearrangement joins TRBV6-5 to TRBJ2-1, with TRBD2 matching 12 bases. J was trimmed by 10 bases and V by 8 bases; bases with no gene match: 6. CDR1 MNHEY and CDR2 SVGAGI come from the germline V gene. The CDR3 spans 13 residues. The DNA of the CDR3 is TGTGCCAGCGGGGAGACTAGCGGGAGAGAGCAGTTCTTC. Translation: CASGETSGREQFF.

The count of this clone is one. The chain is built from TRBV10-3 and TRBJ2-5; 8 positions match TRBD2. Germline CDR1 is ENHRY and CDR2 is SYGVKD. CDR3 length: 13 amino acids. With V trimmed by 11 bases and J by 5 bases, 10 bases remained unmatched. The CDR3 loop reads CASTGTGGETQYF. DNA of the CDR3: TGTGCCTCGACCGGGACGGGGGGGGAGACCCAGTACTTC.

The CDR3 region has the DNA TGTGCCAGTAGCCCTACTAACTCCTACGAGCAGTACTTC. Protein: CASSPTNSYEQYF. The gene calls are TRBV19 and TRBJ2-7; no clear D gene. Germline CDR1 and CDR2: LNHDA and SQIVND (reference sequence). Trimming removed 6 bases from V and 0 bases from J, with 9 bases in between. The CDR3 totals 13 residues.

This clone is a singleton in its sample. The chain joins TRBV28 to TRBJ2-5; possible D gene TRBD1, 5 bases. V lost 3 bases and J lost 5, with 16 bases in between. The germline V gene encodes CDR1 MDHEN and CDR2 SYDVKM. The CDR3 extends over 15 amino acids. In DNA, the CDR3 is TGTGCCAGCAGTTTGGGGCAGGGTGGATTGGAGACCCAGTACTTC. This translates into CASSLGQGGLETQYF.

CDR3 nucleotides: TGCGCCAGCAGCTTCGGGGGGCCTGGGCAGCCCCAGCATTTT. Its translation is CASSFGGPGQPQHF. The genes are TRBV5-1 and TRBJ1-5; D might be TRBD1 (6 bases). The germline gives CDR1 SGHRS, CDR2 YFSETQ. This CDR3 spans 14 amino acids. V gave up 2 bases and J gave up 7 bases, with 13 bases separating them.

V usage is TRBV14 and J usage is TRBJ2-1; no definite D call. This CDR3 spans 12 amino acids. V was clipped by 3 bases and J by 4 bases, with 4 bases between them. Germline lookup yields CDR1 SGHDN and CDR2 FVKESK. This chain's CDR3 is CASSQRYNEQFF. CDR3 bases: TGTGCCAGCAGCCAGCGGTACAATGAGCAGTTCTTC.

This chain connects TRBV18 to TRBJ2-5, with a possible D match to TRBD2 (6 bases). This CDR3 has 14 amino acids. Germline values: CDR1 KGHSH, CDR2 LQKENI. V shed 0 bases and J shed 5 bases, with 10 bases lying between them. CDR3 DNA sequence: TGTGCCAGCTCACCACCCCCCGGGAGCGAGACCCAGTACTTC. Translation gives CASSPPPGSETQYF. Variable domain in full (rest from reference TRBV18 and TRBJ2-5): NAGVMQNPRHLVRRRGQEARLRCSPMKGHSHVYWYRQLPEEGLKFMVYLQKENIIDESGMPKERFSAEFPKEGPSILRIQQVVRGDSAAYFCASSPPPGSETQYFGPGTRLLVL.

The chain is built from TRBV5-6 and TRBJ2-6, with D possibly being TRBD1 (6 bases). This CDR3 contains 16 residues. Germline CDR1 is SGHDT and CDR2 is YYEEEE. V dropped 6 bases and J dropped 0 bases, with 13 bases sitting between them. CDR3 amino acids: CASIRTVDSGANVLTF. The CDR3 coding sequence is TGTGCCAGCATTCGGACAGTAGACTCTGGGGCCAACGTCCTGACTTTC.

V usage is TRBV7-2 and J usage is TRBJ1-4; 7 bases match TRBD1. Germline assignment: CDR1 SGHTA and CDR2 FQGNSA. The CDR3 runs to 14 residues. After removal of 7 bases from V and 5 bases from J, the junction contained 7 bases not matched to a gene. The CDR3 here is CASKGAGANEKLFF. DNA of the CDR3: TGTGCCAGCAAGGGGGCAGGGGCAAATGAAAAACTGTTTTTT.

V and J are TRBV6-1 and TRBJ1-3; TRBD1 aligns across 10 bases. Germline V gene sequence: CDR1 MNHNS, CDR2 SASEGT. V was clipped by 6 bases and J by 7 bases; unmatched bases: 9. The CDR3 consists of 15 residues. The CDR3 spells CASRGTGARRNTIYF. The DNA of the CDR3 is TGTGCCAGCAGGGGGACAGGGGCCCGTCGGAACACCATATATTTT.

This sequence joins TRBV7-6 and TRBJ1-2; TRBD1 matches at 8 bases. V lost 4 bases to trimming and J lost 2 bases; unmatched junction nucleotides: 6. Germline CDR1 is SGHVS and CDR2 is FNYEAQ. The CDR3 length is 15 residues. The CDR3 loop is CASSSGTGVNYGYTF. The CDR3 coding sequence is TGTGCCAGCAGCTCCGGGACAGGAGTAAACTATGGCTACACCTTC.

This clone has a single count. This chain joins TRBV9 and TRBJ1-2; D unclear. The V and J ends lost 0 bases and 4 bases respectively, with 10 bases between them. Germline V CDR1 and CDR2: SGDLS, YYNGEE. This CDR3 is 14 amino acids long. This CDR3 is CASSVGRESYGYTF. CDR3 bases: TGTGCCAGCAGCGTAGGACGAGAAAGCTATGGCTACACCTTC.

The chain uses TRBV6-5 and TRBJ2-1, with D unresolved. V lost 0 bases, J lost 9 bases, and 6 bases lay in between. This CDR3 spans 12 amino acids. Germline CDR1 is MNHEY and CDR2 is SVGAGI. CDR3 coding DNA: TGTGCCAGCAGTTACTCGCTAGGTGAGCAGTTCTTC. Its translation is CASSYSLGEQFF.

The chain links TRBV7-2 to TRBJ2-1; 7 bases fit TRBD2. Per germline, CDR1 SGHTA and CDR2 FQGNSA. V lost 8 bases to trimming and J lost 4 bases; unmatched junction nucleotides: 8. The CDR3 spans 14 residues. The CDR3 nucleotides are TGTGCCAGCCAAGGGCTAGCGGAGTACAATGAGCAGTTCTTC. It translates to CASQGLAEYNEQFF.